Presented here are 7 T cell receptor beta chains from one specimen sequenced in a study of blood T cell repertoires in COVID-19. Some clones are missing from TCRdb's copy, which holds only in-frame ones; the method was immunoSEQ multiplex PCR. The table records approximately 160,000 clones, about 80% of them present only once. The sequenced sample consisted of PBMCs or T cells enriched from blood (not recorded which). The receptors come from a man aged 50-59 years who had recovered from COVID-19.

The V and J genes are TRBV6-5 and TRBJ1-1; 7 bases are shared with TRBD1. This CDR3 is 14 amino acids long. Looked up from germline, CDR1 is MNHEY and CDR2 is SVGAGI. Germline trimming cut 7 bases from V and 1 base from J; bases unmatched to any gene: 6. This CDR3 reads CASTHRGGNTEAFF. DNA for the CDR3: TGTGCCAGCACCCACAGGGGAGGGAACACTGAAGCTTTCTTT.

The rearrangement uses TRBV11-2 and TRBJ1-6, with D possibly TRBD1 on 5 matching bases. The V gene's germline CDR1 is SGHAT and CDR2 FQNNGV. This CDR3 spans 15 amino acids. V dropped 1 base and J dropped 8 bases, with 12 bases sitting between them. CDR3 amino acids: CASSLGPTRDSPLHF. As DNA, the CDR3 is TGTGCCAGCAGCTTAGGCCCCACCAGGGATTCACCCCTCCACTTT.

This clone has just a few counts. The chain joins TRBV6-5 to TRBJ2-7; weak D call: TRBD2 (5 bases). The CDR3 runs to 14 residues. V dropped 5 bases and J dropped 2 bases, with 13 bases sitting between them. The germline V gene has CDR1 MNHEY and CDR2 SVGAGI. The CDR3 loop reads CASSRSGTTYEQYF. The CDR3, as DNA: TGTGCCAGCAGTCGGAGCGGAACCACCTACGAGCAGTACTTC.

The CDR3 DNA sequence: TGTGCCAGCAGCCAACGGGGACAGGGCGAAGAGACCCAGTACTTC. Translated: CASSQRGQGEETQYF. The chain employs TRBV4-2 and TRBJ2-5; 9 positions match TRBD1. V trimming: 2 bases; J trimming: 3 bases; junction bases outside the gene matches: 4. This CDR3 region has 15 residues. Germline V gives CDR1 LGHNA, CDR2 YNFKEQ.

This chain uses TRBV7-2 with TRBJ1-1, with 11 nucleotides matching TRBD1. The CDR3 spans 15 residues. The V segment lost 0 bases and the J segment 4 bases; nucleotides outside the gene matches: 1. CDR1 is SGHTA and CDR2 is FQGNSA in the germline V gene. The CDR3 sequence: CASSLAGTGGTEAFF. Written as DNA, the CDR3 is TGTGCCAGCAGCTTAGCGGGGACAGGGGGCACTGAAGCTTTCTTT.

The chain combines TRBV7-9 with TRBJ1-3; D uncertain. Germline assignment: CDR1 SEHNR and CDR2 FQNEAQ (reference sequence). The CDR3 is 12 amino acids. The V end was cut by 5 bases, the J end by 9 bases, with 11 bases between. The CDR3 DNA is TGTGCCAGCAGCAGCTTAGATGGCACCATATATTTT. It is translated as CASSSLDGTIYF.

The V call is TRBV3-1 (or the pseudogene TRBV3-2), the J call TRBJ1-2; 11 nucleotides match TRBD1. In germline, CDR1 is LGHDT, CDR2 YNNKEL (reference sequence). CDR3 length equals 15 residues. The trim removed 1 base at V and 4 bases at J, leaving 2 bases unmatched. Here the CDR3 reads CASSQAGTGGYGYTF. The CDR3 DNA reads as TGTGCCAGCAGCCAAGCCGGGACAGGGGGCTATGGCTACACCTTC.